The entry that follows covers one TCR beta chain sequence. Trimming pared 4 bases from V and 6 bases from J, leaving 18 bases between. The CDR3 totals 15 residues. CDR1 and CDR2 from the germline V gene are MNHEY and SVGAGI. Measured with immunoSEQ multiplex PCR; TCRdb has only the in-frame clones, and not every one. The sample lists around 390,000 clones; just under 90% were seen once. These data originate in a study of blood T cell repertoires in COVID-19. Input material: PBMCs or T cells enriched from blood (not recorded which). The V call is TRBV6-5, the J call TRBJ1-2; D might be TRBD1 (6 bases). The sequence was obtained from a woman aged 45 to 65 who had recovered from COVID-19. The CDR3 region has the DNA TGTGCCAGCAGTTCCAATCTAGGGGGGGCGGATGGCTACACCTTC. Translation gives CASSSNLGGADGYTF.